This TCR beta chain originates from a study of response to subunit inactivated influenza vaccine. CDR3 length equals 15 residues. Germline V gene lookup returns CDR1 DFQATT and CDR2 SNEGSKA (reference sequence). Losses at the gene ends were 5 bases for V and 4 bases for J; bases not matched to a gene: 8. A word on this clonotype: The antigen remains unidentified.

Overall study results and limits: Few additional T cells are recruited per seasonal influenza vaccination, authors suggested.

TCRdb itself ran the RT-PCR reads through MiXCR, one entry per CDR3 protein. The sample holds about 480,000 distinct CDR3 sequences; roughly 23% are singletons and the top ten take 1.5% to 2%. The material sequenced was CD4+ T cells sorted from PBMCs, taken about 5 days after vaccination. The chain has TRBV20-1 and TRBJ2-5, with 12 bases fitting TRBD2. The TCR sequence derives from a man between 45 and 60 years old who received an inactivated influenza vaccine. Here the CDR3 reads CSAGLAGGPGETQYF. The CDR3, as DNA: TGCAGTGCTGGGCTAGCGGGAGGGCCGGGAGAGACCCAGTACTTC.